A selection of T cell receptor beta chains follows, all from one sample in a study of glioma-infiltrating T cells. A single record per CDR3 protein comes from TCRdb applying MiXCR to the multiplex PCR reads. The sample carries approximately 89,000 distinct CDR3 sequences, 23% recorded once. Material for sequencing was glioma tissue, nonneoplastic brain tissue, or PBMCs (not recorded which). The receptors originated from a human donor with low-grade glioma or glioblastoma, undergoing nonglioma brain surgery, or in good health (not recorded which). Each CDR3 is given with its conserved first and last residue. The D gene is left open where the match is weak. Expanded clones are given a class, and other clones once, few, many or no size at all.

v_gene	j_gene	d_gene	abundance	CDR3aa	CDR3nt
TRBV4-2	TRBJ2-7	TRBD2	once	CASSHSGGLEQYF	TGTGCCAGCAGCCACTCGGGGGGGTTGGAGCAGTACTTC
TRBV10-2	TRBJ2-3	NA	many	CASSEHRVGTDTQYF	TGCGCCAGCAGTGAGCACAGGGTTGGAACAGATACGCAGTATTTT
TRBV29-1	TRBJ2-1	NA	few	CSVGPHSSYNEQFF	TGCAGCGTTGGACCCCACAGCTCCTACAATGAGCAGTTCTTC
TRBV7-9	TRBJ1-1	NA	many	CASSLYREGTEAFF	TGTGCCAGCAGCTTATACAGGGAAGGCACTGAAGCTTTCTTT
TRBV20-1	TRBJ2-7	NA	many	CSARGDSGDEQYF	TGCAGTGCTAGAGGTGACTCCGGGGACGAGCAGTACTTC
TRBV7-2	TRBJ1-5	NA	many	CASSSNLDQPQHF	TGTGCCAGCAGCTCGAACCTTGATCAGCCCCAGCATTTT
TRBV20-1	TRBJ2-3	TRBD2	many	CSARTGTRNTQYF	TGCAGTGCTAGAACCGGGACTAGGAATACGCAGTATTTT
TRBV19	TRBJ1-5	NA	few	CASRGTTGNQPQHF	TGTGCCAGTAGAGGGACGACGGGGAATCAGCCCCAGCATTTT
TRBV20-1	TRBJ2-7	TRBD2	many	CSARGLAGGYEQYF	TGCAGTGCTAGAGGACTAGCGGGAGGCTACGAGCAGTACTTC
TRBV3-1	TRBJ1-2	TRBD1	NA	CASSKTHRGGNTF	TGTGCCAGCAGCAAAACTCACAGGGGAGGCAACACCTTC